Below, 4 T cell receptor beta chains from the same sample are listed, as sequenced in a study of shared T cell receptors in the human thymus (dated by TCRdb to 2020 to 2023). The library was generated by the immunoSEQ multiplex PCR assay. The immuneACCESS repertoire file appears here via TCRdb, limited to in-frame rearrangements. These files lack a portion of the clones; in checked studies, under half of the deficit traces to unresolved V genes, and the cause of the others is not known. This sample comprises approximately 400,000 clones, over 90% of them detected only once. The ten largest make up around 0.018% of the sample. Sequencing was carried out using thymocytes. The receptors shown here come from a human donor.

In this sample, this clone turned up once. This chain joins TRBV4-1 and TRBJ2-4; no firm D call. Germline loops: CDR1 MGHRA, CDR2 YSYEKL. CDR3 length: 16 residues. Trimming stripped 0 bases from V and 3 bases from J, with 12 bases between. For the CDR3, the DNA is TGCGCCAGCAGCCAAGATTGGGCTTTTAGCAAAAACATTCAGTACTTC. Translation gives CASSQDWAFSKNIQYF.

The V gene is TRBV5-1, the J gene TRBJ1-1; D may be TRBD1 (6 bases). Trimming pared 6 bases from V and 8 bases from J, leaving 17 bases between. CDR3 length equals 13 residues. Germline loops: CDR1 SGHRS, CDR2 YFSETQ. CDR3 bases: TGCGCCAGCAACCAAGAACCCGGGACAGAAGCTTTCTTT. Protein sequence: CASNQEPGTEAFF. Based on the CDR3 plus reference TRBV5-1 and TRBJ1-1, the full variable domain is KAGVTQTPRYLIKTRGQQVTLSCSPISGHRSVSWYQQTPGQGLQFLFEYFSETQRNKGNFPGRFSGRQFSNSRSEMNVSTLELGDSALYLCASNQEPGTEAFFGQGTRLTVV.

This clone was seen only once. CDR3 in DNA: TGTGCCAGCAGTCGCGGGATAAGCACAGATACGCAGTATTTT. It is translated as CASSRGISTDTQYF. This chain joins TRBV6-5 and TRBJ2-3; TRBD2 might be the D (6 bases). This CDR3 is 14 amino acids long. V lost 5 bases and J lost 0, with 9 bases in between. In germline, CDR1 is MNHEY, CDR2 SVGAGI.

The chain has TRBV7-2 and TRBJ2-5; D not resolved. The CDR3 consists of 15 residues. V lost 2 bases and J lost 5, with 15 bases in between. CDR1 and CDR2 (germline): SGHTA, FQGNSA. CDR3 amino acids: CASSLPRSVGETQYF. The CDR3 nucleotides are TGTGCCAGCAGCTTACCGAGGAGCGTCGGGGAGACCCAGTACTTC.